This TCR beta chain was sequenced in a study of T cell changes during pregnancy in multiple sclerosis. Using immunoSEQ multiplex PCR, the repertoire was profiled, and TCRdb retains in-frame clones only, with some absent. The data hold around 31,000 clones, with about 91% observed a single time. Germline lookup yields CDR1 LGHNT and CDR2 FRNRAP. This CDR3 has 16 residues. V was clipped by 5 bases and J by 2 bases; unmatched bases: 5. The sample in question was CD8+ T cells from peripheral blood mononuclear cells, obtained in the first trimester of pregnancy. The rearrangement joins TRBV12-5 to TRBJ2-1; 11 nucleotides line up with TRBD2. The receptor was isolated from a female donor with multiple sclerosis, enrolled in a pregnancy study. CDR3 coding DNA: TGTGCTAGTGGTCCCGGGACTAGCGGAACCTACAATGAGCAGTTCTTC. It codes for CASGPGTSGTYNEQFF. Full variable domain (remainder filled in from reference TRBV12-5 and TRBJ2-1): DARVTQTPRHKVTEMGQEVTMRCQPILGHNTVFWYRQTMMQGLELLAYFRNRAPLDDSGMPKDRFSAEMPDATLATLKIQPSEPRDSAVYFCASGPGTSGTYNEQFFGPGTRLTVL.